A selection of T cell receptor beta chains follows, all from one sample in a study of sequential checkpoint blockade in melanoma. Here immunoSEQ multiplex PCR was the method, and the copy in TCRdb shows in-frame clones only, minus some. Altogether 35,000 to 40,000 clones are present, around nine tenths being singletons, with the ten largest covering around an eighth. This material consisted of CD8+ T cells sorted from blood (inferred from file names), taken from a patient given nivolumab and ipilimumab in sequence. These TCRs come from a human donor with melanoma. Both conserved end residues are part of each CDR3. The order of the fields is clone size, D gene, J gene, CDR3 length, V gene, CDR3 DNA, CDR3 protein. D genes are given only for firm matches. The size entry is marked missing in some rows and otherwise reads once, few, many or a size class.

clone size: -
D gene: -
J gene: TRBJ2-2
CDR3 length: 16
V gene: TRBV7-9
CDR3 DNA: TGTGCCAGCAGCTTAAAGAACACACCGACACCTTTGGAGCTGTTTTTT
CDR3 protein: CASSLKNTPTPLELFF

clone size: -
D gene: TRBD2
J gene: TRBJ2-2
CDR3 length: 16
V gene: TRBV27
CDR3 DNA: TGTGCCAGCAGTCCCGGACTAGCGGGAGGGGTCGGGGAGCTGTTTTTT
CDR3 protein: CASSPGLAGGVGELFF

clone size: -
D gene: -
J gene: TRBJ2-2
CDR3 length: 16
V gene: TRBV9
CDR3 DNA: TGTGCCAGCAGCGCCCTGGGGACACCAAACACCGGGGAGCTGTTTTTT
CDR3 protein: CASSALGTPNTGELFF

clone size: -
D gene: -
J gene: TRBJ1-1
CDR3 length: 11
V gene: TRBV29-1
CDR3 DNA: TGCAGCGTTGCAGTGAACACTGAAGCTTTCTTT
CDR3 protein: CSVAVNTEAFF

clone size: -
D gene: -
J gene: TRBJ2-1
CDR3 length: 11
V gene: TRBV10-1
CDR3 DNA: TGCGCCAGCATTCTTAGTTCGGAGCAGTTCTTC
CDR3 protein: CASILSSEQFF

clone size: -
D gene: -
J gene: TRBJ1-1
CDR3 length: 15
V gene: TRBV21-1
CDR3 DNA: TGTGCCAGCAGCAAAGTGGGGGGGTGCCGGACTGAAGCTTTCTTT
CDR3 protein: CASSKVGGCRTEAFF

clone size: -
D gene: TRBD1
J gene: TRBJ1-3
CDR3 length: 17
V gene: TRBV2
CDR3 DNA: TGTGCCAGCAGTGAGGTGGACAGGGGGCTCTTAGGAAACACCATATATTTT
CDR3 protein: CASSEVDRGLLGNTIYF

clone size: -
D gene: -
J gene: TRBJ2-7
CDR3 length: 15
V gene: TRBV10-3
CDR3 DNA: TGTGCCATCAGTGAACCGACTCTAAGCTCCTACGAGCAGTACTTC
CDR3 protein: CAISEPTLSSYEQYF

clone size: -
D gene: -
J gene: TRBJ2-1
CDR3 length: 17
V gene: TRBV28
CDR3 DNA: TGTGCCAGCAGTTACTGGAACCTAGGGGATTTAGGCAATGAGCAGTTCTTC
CDR3 protein: CASSYWNLGDLGNEQFF

clone size: -
D gene: TRBD2
J gene: TRBJ2-6
CDR3 length: 18
V gene: TRBV9
CDR3 DNA: TGTGCCAGCAGCGTAGCTCGTAGCGGGAGGATTGGGGCCAACGTCCTGACTTTC
CDR3 protein: CASSVARSGRIGANVLTF

clone size: few
D gene: TRBD2
J gene: TRBJ2-1
CDR3 length: 16
V gene: TRBV23-1
CDR3 DNA: TGCGCCAGCAGTCAGACTAGCGGGAGTGCCTACAATGAGCAGTTCTTC
CDR3 protein: CASSQTSGSAYNEQFF

clone size: -
D gene: TRBD1
J gene: TRBJ2-5
CDR3 length: 17
V gene: TRBV10-3
CDR3 DNA: TGTGCCATCAGTGAGAAACTCCCGGGACAGGGTAGTGAGACCCAGTACTTC
CDR3 protein: CAISEKLPGQGSETQYF

clone size: -
D gene: TRBD2
J gene: TRBJ2-1
CDR3 length: 21
V gene: TRBV7-3
CDR3 DNA: TGTGCCAGCAGCTTAACAGTGGAGCTAGCGGGAGGGAGGGAGAGCCACAATGAGCAGTTCTTC
CDR3 protein: CASSLTVELAGGRESHNEQFF

clone size: -
D gene: TRBD2
J gene: TRBJ2-7
CDR3 length: 12
V gene: TRBV27
CDR3 DNA: TGTGCCAGCGGCGGGGGGGGGATCGAGCAGTACTTC
CDR3 protein: CASGGGGIEQYF

clone size: few
D gene: -
J gene: TRBJ1-2
CDR3 length: 11
V gene: TRBV28
CDR3 DNA: TGTGCCAGCAGTCGTGCTATAGGCTACACCTTC
CDR3 protein: CASSRAIGYTF

clone size: -
D gene: TRBD1
J gene: TRBJ2-1
CDR3 length: 16
V gene: TRBV6-5
CDR3 DNA: TGTGCCAGCAGTTACTCACAGGGGCGAAAGGGGGATGAGCAGTTCTTC
CDR3 protein: CASSYSQGRKGDEQFF

clone size: -
D gene: TRBD2
J gene: TRBJ2-2
CDR3 length: 19
V gene: TRBV4-2
CDR3 DNA: TGTGCCAGCAGCCCCTTTTATGGACTAGCGGGAGTTTACACCGGGGAGCTGTTTTTT
CDR3 protein: CASSPFYGLAGVYTGELFF

clone size: -
D gene: TRBD1
J gene: TRBJ2-7
CDR3 length: 13
V gene: TRBV27
CDR3 DNA: TGTGCCAGCAGTATACGACAGGGGTACGAGCAGTACTTC
CDR3 protein: CASSIRQGYEQYF